This TCR beta chain was identified during a study of cytomegalovirus exposure and HLA in healthy donors. Findings of the study overall: Published work reported that the classifier diagnosed cytomegalovirus status with high specificity and sensitivity. According to an earlier analysis, most TCR beta V segments yielded productive rearrangements about 90% or about 30% of the time.

Trimming cost V 1 base and J 3 bases, with 13 bases left between them. The CDR3 loop spans 15 amino acids. Germline CDR1 reads SGHAT; CDR2 reads FQNNGV. Regarding this clone: Its matching antigen is unknown.

With 60 Vbeta and 13 Jbeta primers, the PCR was carried out. The table came from immunoSEQ multiplex PCR; TCRdb's copy has only in-frame clones and leaves some out. The sample consists of more than 130,000 clones, roughly three quarters of them appearing once. The specimen sequenced was PBMCs. The TCR was taken from a man younger than 35 in good health and CMV-seronegative. The chain recombines TRBV11-2 with TRBJ2-7; D uncertain. The CDR3 reads CASSLGRYVNYEQYF. The CDR3 region has the DNA TGTGCCAGCAGCTTAGGCCGGTACGTAAACTACGAGCAGTACTTC. Full variable domain (rest looked up from reference TRBV11-2 and TRBJ2-7): EAGVAQSPRYKIIEKRQSVAFWCNPISGHATLYWYQQILGQGPKLLIQFQNNGVVDDSQLPKDRFSAERLKGVDSTLKIQPAKLEDSAVYLCASSLGRYVNYEQYFGPGTRLTVT.